This T cell receptor (beta chain) was sequenced in a study of vaccination and CD4 T cells after COVID-19. Across the study: At a median around 100 days (range 35 to 161) after diagnosis, post-COVID samples were drawn.

The CDR3 consists of 12 residues. The V gene lost 2 bases and the J gene lost 1 base, with 5 bases spanning the gap. Germline assignment: CDR1 GTSNPN and CDR2 SVGIG (reference sequence). The Oncomine TCR Beta short-read assay was applied to DNA of cultured CD4+ T cells. TCRdb processed the PCR reads anew with MiXCR; each CDR3 protein has one entry. The data hold about 6,600 distinct CDR3 sequences, with over 30% observed a single time. Treatment indicated: approximately 11-day PBMC culture with coronavirus spike peptide pools or control peptides (ViraFEST assay). The collection of CD4+ T cells from the unexposed donor took place before the COVID-19 pandemic (2011-2018). Peptide pool stimulation in ViraFEST expanded antigen-specific T cells, whose TCRs were then sequenced. This clonotype counts as hyperexpanded. The antigen remains unidentified.

This sequence originates from a human donor in good health. Sequencing was done on a sample of CD4+ T cells from blood, cultured in vitro. The chain recombines TRBV30 with TRBJ1-2; D is ambiguous. CDR3 nucleotide sequence: TGTGCCTGGAGTATAAATAACTATGGCTACACCTTC. It specifies CAWSINNYGYTF. Full variable domain (outside the CDR3, taken from reference TRBV30 and TRBJ1-2): SQTIHQWPATLVQPVGSPLSLECTVEGTSNPNLYWYRQAAGRGLQLLFYSVGIGQISSEVPQNLSASRPQDRQFILSSKKLLLSDSGFYLCAWSINNYGYTFGSGTRLTVV.